This entry describes one TCR beta chain. This entry is derived from a study of cytomegalovirus exposure and HLA in healthy donors. This table comes from immunoSEQ multiplex PCR, and its TCRdb copy is limited to in-frame clones, with some not included. The sample yields more than 95,000 clones, 95% to 96% seen once. What was sequenced was PBMCs. The sequence was collected from a man aged 18 to 29 in good health and CMV-seronegative.

Here the CDR3 DNA reads TGTGCCAGTAGTATAGACCCGGGACAGGGCCGGTCCTCCCCTGGGGCCAACGTCCTGACTTTC. Translated, it gives CASSIDPGQGRSSPGANVLTF. V and J are TRBV19 and TRBJ2-6; 9 bases are a match to TRBD1. The CDR3 spans 21 residues. In germline, CDR1 is LNHDA, CDR2 SQIVND (reference sequence). V lost 0 bases to trimming and J lost 2 bases; unmatched junction nucleotides: 14. Full variable domain (missing parts from reference TRBV19 and TRBJ2-6): DGGITQSPKYLFRKEGQNVTLSCEQNLNHDAMYWYRQDPGQGLRLIYYSQIVNDFQKGDIAEGYSVSREKKESFPLTVTSAQKNPTAFYLCASSIDPGQGRSSPGANVLTFGAGSRLTVL.